These 20 T cell receptor beta chains were all obtained from the same sample, sequenced in a study of blood T cell repertoires in COVID-19 (dated by TCRdb to between 2020 and 2021). The library was produced with the immunoSEQ multiplex PCR assay. Imported from immuneACCESS, the table was reduced by TCRdb to in-frame sequences with V and J called. These copies leave out some clones; in studies compared against another copy, an unresolved V gene accounts for under half, and the cause of the remainder is not known. A total of some 50,000 clones appear in this sample, around 83% of them only once. Approximately 7.7% of the sample comes from the top ten. Material for sequencing was peripheral blood. The receptors derive from a human donor in a cohort sampled during active COVID-19.

The gene calls are TRBV3-1 (or the pseudogene TRBV3-2) and TRBJ2-1; a possible D gene is TRBD2 (6 bases). This CDR3 region has 16 residues. With 1 base removed from V and 0 bases from J, the gap between germline ends came to 10 bases. CDR1 is LGHDT, CDR2 YNNKEL, per germline (reference sequence). CDR3 region: CASSQAGTYSYNEQFF. CDR3 in DNA: TGTGCCAGCAGCCAAGCCGGGACTTACTCCTACAATGAGCAGTTCTTC.

This chain connects TRBV5-6 to TRBJ1-2, with 7 nucleotides matching TRBD1. CDR1 and CDR2 from the germline V gene are SGHDT and YYEEEE. V trimming: 4 bases; J trimming: 4 bases; junction bases outside the gene matches: 10. The CDR3 runs to 15 residues. This CDR3 is CASSPLSRDSYGYTF. The CDR3 DNA reads as TGTGCCAGCAGCCCGCTGTCCCGGGACAGCTATGGCTACACCTTC.

This clone was seen a single time. This chain links TRBV5-1 with TRBJ2-7; 10 bases line up with TRBD2. J gave up 4 bases and V 3 bases, and 4 bases lay outside the gene matches. Germline-derived CDR1 and CDR2 are SGHRS and YFSETQ. This CDR3 is 14 amino acids long. CDR3 in DNA: TGCGCCAGCAGCTCAGGACTAGCGGCATACGAGCAGTACTTC. It encodes CASSSGLAAYEQYF. Full variable domain (missing parts from reference TRBV5-1 and TRBJ2-7): KAGVTQTPRYLIKTRGQQVTLSCSPISGHRSVSWYQQTPGQGLQFLFEYFSETQRNKGNFPGRFSGRQFSNSRSEMNVSTLELGDSALYLCASSSGLAAYEQYFGPGTRLTVT.

CDR3 loop: CASSFNPSGSLDTQYF. The DNA of the CDR3 is TGCGCCAGCAGCTTCAATCCCTCAGGGTCGCTGGATACGCAGTATTTT. The V call is TRBV5-1, the J call TRBJ2-3, with D possibly TRBD1 on 5 matching bases. Deletions cut 2 bases from V and 6 bases from J, with 19 bases between. The CDR3 length is 16 residues. Germline V gives CDR1 SGHRS, CDR2 YFSETQ.

The CDR3 loop is CASRGARQGAGEQYF. For the CDR3, the DNA is TGTGCCAGCAGAGGAGCGAGACAGGGGGCGGGCGAGCAGTACTTC. This chain joins TRBV2 and TRBJ2-7; 10 nucleotides align to TRBD1. Trimming took 6 bases from V and 6 from J; bases not matched to a gene: 11. The germline CDR1 and CDR2 sequences are SNHLY and FYNNEI. The CDR3 has 15 amino acids. Based on the CDR3 plus reference TRBV2 and TRBJ2-7, the full variable domain is EPEVTQTPSHQVTQMGQEVILRCVPISNHLYFYWYRQILGQKVEFLVSFYNNEISEKSEIFDDQFSVERPDGSNFTLKIRSTKLEDSAMYFCASRGARQGAGEQYFGPGTRLTVT.

The V and J genes are TRBV13 and TRBJ1-3; the D gene is possibly TRBD1 (6 bases). The V end was cut by 4 bases, the J end by 4 bases, with 17 bases between. This CDR3 comprises 16 residues. Germline V gene sequence: CDR1 PRHDT, CDR2 FYEKMQ (reference sequence). CDR3 sequence (DNA): TGTGCCAGCAGCTCCCCCCGTTCAGGGGCCGGAAACACCATATATTTT. Encoded protein: CASSSPRSGAGNTIYF.

The V and J genes are TRBV25-1 and TRBJ1-2; D remains unclear. Germline V lookup: CDR1 MGHDK, CDR2 SYGVNS. Trimming left V 4 bases short and J 4 bases short, with 7 bases between. The CDR3 is 12 amino acids. DNA for the CDR3: TGTGCCAGCAGTGGACACCTCTATGGCTACACCTTC. Protein: CASSGHLYGYTF.

The J gene is TRBJ2-7, the V gene TRBV6-1; D is possibly TRBD1 (5 bases). V was trimmed by 1 base and J by 4 bases, leaving 5 bases between them. Germline assignment: CDR1 MNHNS and CDR2 SASEGT. CDR3 length: 12 residues. Written as DNA, the CDR3 is TGTGCCAGCAGTGAAGGACAGTACGAGCAGTACTTC. It encodes CASSEGQYEQYF.

This clone came up once. The chain has TRBV6-2 or TRBV6-3 and TRBJ2-5; the D gene is possibly TRBD2 (6 bases). The germline CDR1 and CDR2 sequences are MNHEY and SVGEGT. Trimming stripped 2 bases from V and 1 base from J, with 8 bases between. This CDR3 comprises 14 residues. The CDR3 coding sequence is TGTGCCAGCAGTTACCGGGACTTCCAAGAGACCCAGTACTTC. Encoded protein: CASSYRDFQETQYF.

The chain has TRBV5-4 and TRBJ2-3; D possibly corresponds to TRBD1 (5 bases). The V end lost 4 bases, the J end lost 8 bases, and 11 bases lay between the germline ends. Per the germline V gene, CDR1 is SGHNT and CDR2 is YYREEE (reference sequence). The CDR3 runs 12 residues. CDR3 loop: CASSQGFRTQYF. CDR3 bases: TGTGCCAGCAGCCAGGGCTTTCGTACGCAGTATTTT.

This clone was detected once. The CDR3 sequence: CASSASSGGRTDTQYF. The CDR3 DNA is TGTGCCAGCAGTGCCTCGTCGGGAGGGCGCACAGATACGCAGTATTTT. The chain employs TRBV6-4 and TRBJ2-3; 8 bases match TRBD2. The CDR3 runs 16 residues. Germline V gives CDR1 MRHNA, CDR2 SNTAGT. The junction had 7 bases not matched to a gene; V was cut back by 4 bases and J by 1 base.

The count of this clone is one. The chain joins TRBV27 to TRBJ1-5; a possible D gene is TRBD1 (5 bases). The CDR3 extends over 14 amino acids. V was shortened by 5 bases and J by 6 bases, with 14 bases between the two germline ends. The germline CDR1 and CDR2 sequences are MNHEY and SMNVEV (reference sequence). CDR3 loop: CASSPTGRVQPQHF. DNA of the CDR3: TGTGCCAGCAGTCCCACGGGCAGGGTTCAGCCCCAGCATTTT.

CDR3 sequence: CASSPDRVGSPLHF. The DNA of the CDR3 is TGTGCCAGCAGCCCCGACAGGGTGGGATCACCCCTCCACTTT. V is TRBV7-2 and J is TRBJ1-6, with 7 positions matching TRBD1. CDR1 and CDR2 (germline): SGHTA, FQGNSA. This CDR3 contains 14 residues. J was trimmed by 10 bases and V by 5 bases; bases with no gene match: 8.

The chain combines TRBV4-3 with TRBJ1-4, with 10 nucleotides matching TRBD1. V was pared by 4 bases and J by 8 bases, with 7 bases of the junction left unmatched. This CDR3 comprises 15 residues. Looked up from germline, CDR1 is LGHNA and CDR2 is YSLEER. The DNA of the CDR3 is TGCGCCAGCAGCCGAGGGACAGGGGTAATAGAAAAACTGTTTTTT. It translates to CASSRGTGVIEKLFF.

This clone was found a few times. V gene TRBV5-1 combines with J gene TRBJ2-7; the D is unclear. The V gene lost 2 bases and the J gene lost 2 bases, with 17 bases spanning the gap. Germline CDR1 and CDR2: SGHRS and YFSETQ. The length of the CDR3 is 16 residues. The CDR3 loop is CASSLYSVGTPYEQYF. In DNA, the CDR3 is TGCGCCAGCAGCTTATATTCGGTGGGCACTCCCTACGAGCAGTACTTC.

The chain is built from TRBV11-3 and TRBJ2-5; 8 nucleotides line up with TRBD1. With V trimmed by 4 bases and J by 4 bases, 8 bases remained unmatched. Germline CDR1 SGHNT, CDR2 YENEEA. This CDR3 has 15 amino acids. The CDR3 is CASSSSSGGPETQYF. For the CDR3, the DNA is TGTGCCAGCAGCTCATCCTCAGGGGGCCCAGAGACCCAGTACTTC.

This chain uses TRBV27 with TRBJ2-2; 8 bases are a match to TRBD1. Germline trimming cut 4 bases from V and 4 bases from J; bases unmatched to any gene: 8. Germline-derived CDR1 and CDR2 are MNHEY and SMNVEV (reference sequence). This CDR3 is built from 16 residues. Written as DNA, the CDR3 is TGTGCCAGCAGTTCTTCCGGGACAGGTGGCACCGGGGAGCTGTTTTTT. It encodes CASSSSGTGGTGELFF.

This chain links TRBV18 with TRBJ1-5, with 7 bases aligning to TRBD1. The V gene end was trimmed by 4 bases and the J gene end by 7 bases; junction bases not matched to a gene: 4. The CDR3 runs 13 residues. CDR1 and CDR2 from the germline V gene are KGHSH and LQKENI. The CDR3 DNA reads as TGTGCCAGCTCACGAGGGACAGAGCAGCCCCAGCATTTT. It encodes CASSRGTEQPQHF.

The V call is TRBV7-9, the J call TRBJ2-7; TRBD1 matches 10 bases. CDR3 length: 16 amino acids. Germline CDR1 is SEHNR and CDR2 is FQNEAQ (reference sequence). Trimming cost V 5 bases and J 2 bases; bases outside gene matches: 9. CDR3 residues: CASSQLRDRGTYEQYF. CDR3 nucleotides: TGTGCCAGCAGCCAACTCAGGGACAGGGGCACCTACGAGCAGTACTTC.

This chain uses TRBV5-4 with TRBJ2-7; 11 bases agree with TRBD2. There are 17 residues in the CDR3. Germline assignment: CDR1 SGHNT and CDR2 YYREEE (reference sequence). Trimming took 0 bases from V and 2 from J; bases not matched to a gene: 7. The CDR3 DNA follows: TGTGCCAGCAGCTTGGGTCTAGCGGGAGGCCCTCCCTACGAGCAGTACTTC. It specifies CASSLGLAGGPPYEQYF. Full variable domain (rest looked up from reference TRBV5-4 and TRBJ2-7): ETGVTQSPTHLIKTRGQQVTLRCSSQSGHNTVSWYQQALGQGPQFIFQYYREEENGRGNFPPRFSGLQFPNYSSELNVNALELDDSALYLCASSLGLAGGPPYEQYFGPGTRLTVT.